Detailed here is one TCR beta chain. This entry is derived from a study of T cells in narcolepsy. The CDR3 has 15 residues. Germline-derived CDR1 and CDR2 are LNHDA and SQIVND (reference sequence). Trimming pared 3 bases from V and 1 base from J, leaving 12 bases between. Using immunoSEQ multiplex PCR, the repertoire was profiled, and TCRdb retains in-frame clones only, with some absent. Altogether about 35,000 clones are present, 80% being singletons, with the ten largest covering about 0.95%. The sample comprised memory (CD45RA-) CD4+ T cells from blood. The sequence was obtained from a human donor in good health. The chain employs TRBV19 and TRBJ2-5, with unresolved D. CDR3 nucleotide sequence: TGTGCCAGTAGTATTATGAGCGCGCCCCAAGAGACCCAGTACTTC. The encoded protein is CASSIMSAPQETQYF.